This T cell receptor (beta chain) is from a study of identical twins. Points from the study as a whole: Fewer insertions characterized abundant cord blood beta clonotypes, whereas memory repertoires showed none. Twin-shared out-of-frame alpha sequences were enriched for low generation probability. For zero-insertion analyses, partial confounding could come from invariant MAIT and iNKT cells.

In regard to this clonotype: The target antigen is unknown. It may be a read error: a sequence one base away is much more abundant.

TCRdb ran MiXCR on the 5' RACE reads and lists one entry per CDR3 protein. The sample has some 1,700,000 distinct CDR3 sequences, roughly a third seen once. Per the germline V gene, CDR1 is SEHNR and CDR2 is FQNEAQ (reference sequence). There are 15 residues in the CDR3. The material sequenced was cord blood. The receptor comes from a newborn girl in good health. The chain uses TRBV7-9 and TRBJ1-2; tentatively, D is TRBD1 (6 bases). CDR3 bases: TGTGCCAGCATCTTAGGGACACTCTCGGACTATGGCTACACCTTC. This gives the protein CASILGTLSDYGYTF.